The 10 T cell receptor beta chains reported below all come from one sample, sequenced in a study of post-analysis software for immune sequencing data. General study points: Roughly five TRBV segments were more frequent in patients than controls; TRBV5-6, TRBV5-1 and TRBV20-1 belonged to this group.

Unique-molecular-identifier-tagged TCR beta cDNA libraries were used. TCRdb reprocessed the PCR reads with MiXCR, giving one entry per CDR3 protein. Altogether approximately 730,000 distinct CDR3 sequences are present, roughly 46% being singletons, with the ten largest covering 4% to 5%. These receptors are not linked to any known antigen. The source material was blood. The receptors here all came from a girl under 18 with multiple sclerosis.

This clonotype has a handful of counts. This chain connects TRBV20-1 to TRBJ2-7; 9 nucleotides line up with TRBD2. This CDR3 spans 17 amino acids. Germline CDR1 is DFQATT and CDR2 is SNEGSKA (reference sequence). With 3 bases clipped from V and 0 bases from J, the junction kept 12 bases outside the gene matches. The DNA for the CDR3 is TGCAGTGCTAGGGCCCGAGGGGGTAGCGGGGGCTCCTACGAGCAGTACTTC. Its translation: CSARARGGSGGSYEQYF.

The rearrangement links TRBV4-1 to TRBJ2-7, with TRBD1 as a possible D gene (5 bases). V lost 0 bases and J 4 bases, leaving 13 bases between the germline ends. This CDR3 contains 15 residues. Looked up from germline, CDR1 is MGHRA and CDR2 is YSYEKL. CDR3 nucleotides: TGCGCCAGCAGCCAAGATTCGACAGCGATATACGAGCAGTACTTC. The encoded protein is CASSQDSTAIYEQYF.

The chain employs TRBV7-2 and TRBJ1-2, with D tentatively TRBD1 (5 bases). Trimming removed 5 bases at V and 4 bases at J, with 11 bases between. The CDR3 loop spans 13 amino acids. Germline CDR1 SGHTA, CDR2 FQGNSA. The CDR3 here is CASSPGLLYGYTF. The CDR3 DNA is TGTGCCAGCAGCCCGGGACTGCTCTATGGCTACACCTTC.

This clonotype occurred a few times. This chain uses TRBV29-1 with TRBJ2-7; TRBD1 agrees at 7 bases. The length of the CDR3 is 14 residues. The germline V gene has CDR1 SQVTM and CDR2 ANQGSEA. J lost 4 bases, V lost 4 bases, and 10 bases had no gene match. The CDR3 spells CSVGLGQNLYEQYF. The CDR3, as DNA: TGCAGCGTTGGTTTGGGACAGAACCTTTACGAGCAGTACTTC.

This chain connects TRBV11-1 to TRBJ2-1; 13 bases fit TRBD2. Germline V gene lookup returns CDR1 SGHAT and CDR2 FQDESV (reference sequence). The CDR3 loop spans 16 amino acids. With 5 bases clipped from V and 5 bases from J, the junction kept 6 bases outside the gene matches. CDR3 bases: TGTGCCAGCAGCCCGGGACTAGCGGGGAGGGACAATGAGCAGTTCTTC. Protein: CASSPGLAGRDNEQFF.

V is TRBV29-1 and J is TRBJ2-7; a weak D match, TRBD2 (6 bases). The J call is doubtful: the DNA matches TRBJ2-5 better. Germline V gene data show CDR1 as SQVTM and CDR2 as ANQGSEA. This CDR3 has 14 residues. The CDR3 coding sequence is TGCAGCGTTGCCGCCCGGGAGCCTTGGGAGACCCAGTACTTC. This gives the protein CSVAAREPWETQYF.

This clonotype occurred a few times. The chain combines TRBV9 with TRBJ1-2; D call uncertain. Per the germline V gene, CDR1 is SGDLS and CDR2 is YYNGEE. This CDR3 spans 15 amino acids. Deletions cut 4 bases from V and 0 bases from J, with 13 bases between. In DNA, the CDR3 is TGTGCCAGCAGCCCTAGGGAGACACCTAACTATGGCTACACCTTC. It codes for CASSPRETPNYGYTF.

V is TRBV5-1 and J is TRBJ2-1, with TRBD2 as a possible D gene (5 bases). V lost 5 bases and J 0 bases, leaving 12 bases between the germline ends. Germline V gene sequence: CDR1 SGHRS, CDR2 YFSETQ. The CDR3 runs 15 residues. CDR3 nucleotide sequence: TGCGCCAGCAGGGTTACTAGTAGCTCCTACAATGAGCAGTTCTTC. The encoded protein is CASRVTSSSYNEQFF.

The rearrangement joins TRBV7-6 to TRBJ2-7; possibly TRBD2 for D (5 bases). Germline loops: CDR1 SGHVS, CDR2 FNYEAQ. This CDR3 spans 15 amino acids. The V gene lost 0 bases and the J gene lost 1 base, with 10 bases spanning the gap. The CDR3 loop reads CASSLAKEDSYEQYF. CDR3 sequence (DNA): TGTGCCAGCAGCTTAGCGAAGGAGGATTCCTACGAGCAGTACTTC.

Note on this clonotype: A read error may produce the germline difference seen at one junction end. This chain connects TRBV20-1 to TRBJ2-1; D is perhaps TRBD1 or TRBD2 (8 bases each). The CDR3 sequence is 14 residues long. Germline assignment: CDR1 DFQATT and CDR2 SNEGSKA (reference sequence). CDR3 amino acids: CGARLATGANEQFF. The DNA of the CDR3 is TGCGGTGCTAGACTAGCGACAGGGGCCAATGAGCAGTTCTTC.